The 29 T cell receptor beta chains listed next were all sequenced from one sample in a study of shared clonotypes between healthy human individuals. Assay: immunoSEQ multiplex PCR; the TCRdb copy retains only in-frame clones and omits some. The table has hundreds of thousands of clones, around three quarters seen once. Sequencing input: PBMCs. The source of these receptors is a woman between 40 and 55 years old in good health. Some clones in this sample may be carry-over from other donors' samples.

J is TRBJ1-1 and V is TRBV27; a weak D match, TRBD1 (5 bases). The CDR3 has 17 residues. Germline V lookup: CDR1 MNHEY, CDR2 SMNVEV (reference sequence). Trimming shortened V by 2 bases and J by 1 base, and 17 bases separated the two germline ends. The CDR3 DNA reads TGTGCCAGCAGTTTAACCCCAGGACAAAGGGGGAACACTGAAGCTTTCTTT. Translation: CASSLTPGQRGNTEAFF.

This chain connects TRBV12-5 to TRBJ2-7, with 9 nucleotides matching TRBD1. The CDR3 runs 16 residues. From germline, CDR1 is LGHNT and CDR2 FRNRAP. V lost 0 bases, J lost 2 bases, and 5 bases stayed unmatched. The CDR3 spells CASGLVLGTGPYEQYF. The DNA for the CDR3 is TGTGCTAGTGGTTTGGTACTTGGGACAGGGCCCTACGAGCAGTACTTC.

The chain employs TRBV27 and TRBJ2-7; 10 bases agree with TRBD1. This CDR3 contains 15 residues. Germline trimming cut 6 bases from V and 1 base from J; bases unmatched to any gene: 6. Looked up from germline, CDR1 is MNHEY and CDR2 is SMNVEV (reference sequence). Here the CDR3 reads CASSDPGQGSYEQYF. Written as DNA, the CDR3 is TGTGCCAGCAGCGACCCGGGACAGGGGTCCTACGAGCAGTACTTC.

The V and J genes are TRBV19 and TRBJ2-7; no definite D call. The CDR3 sequence is 15 residues long. Trimming removed 2 bases at V and 0 bases at J, with 11 bases between. The germline V gene encodes CDR1 LNHDA and CDR2 SQIVND (reference sequence). CDR3 in DNA: TGTGCCAGTAGTATAAATTCGGTCGGCTCCTACGAGCAGTACTTC. It translates to CASSINSVGSYEQYF.

This rearrangement joins TRBV30 to TRBJ2-2; 7 nucleotides agree with TRBD1. CDR3 length: 15 amino acids. The V gene's germline CDR1 is GTSNPN and CDR2 SVGIG (reference sequence). Trimming at V came to 2 bases and at J to 4 bases, leaving 7 bases not matched to a gene. The CDR3 DNA reads as TGTGCCTGGAGTACGTTTCCAGGGGGCACCGGGGAGCTGTTTTTT. Residues: CAWSTFPGGTGELFF.

This chain joins TRBV27 and TRBJ2-3, with a tentative D call TRBD2 (6 bases). The V gene's germline CDR1 is MNHEY and CDR2 SMNVEV (reference sequence). This CDR3 is built from 13 residues. V lost 7 bases and J lost 6, with 14 bases in between. CDR3 in DNA: TGTGCCAGCAACTTTGGCCGGGGGGATACGCAGTATTTT. This sequence encodes CASNFGRGDTQYF.

The V gene is TRBV5-1, the J gene TRBJ2-1; TRBD1 aligns across 8 bases. V lost 4 bases, J lost 4 bases, and 7 bases stayed unmatched. This CDR3 contains 15 residues. Looked up from germline, CDR1 is SGHRS and CDR2 is YFSETQ. CDR3 in DNA: TGCGCCAGCAGCCTCCGGGACAGGTTATACAATGAGCAGTTCTTC. Protein product: CASSLRDRLYNEQFF.

V usage is TRBV28 and J usage is TRBJ2-1, with D uncertain. The germline gives CDR1 MDHEN, CDR2 SYDVKM. There are 14 residues in the CDR3. V lost 6 bases and J lost 0, with 9 bases in between. The CDR3: CASRPGGSYNEQFF. The DNA of the CDR3 is TGTGCCAGCAGACCGGGTGGCTCCTACAATGAGCAGTTCTTC.

As concerns this clone: The sample holds other DNA sequences that translate to the same CDR3. V and J are TRBV6-5 and TRBJ1-1; 7 bases are a match to TRBD1. Germline values: CDR1 MNHEY, CDR2 SVGAGI. The CDR3 has 14 residues. The ends lost 6 bases at V and 1 base at J; junction bases unmatched: 5. CDR3: CASRRTGRNTEAFF. Written as DNA, the CDR3 is TGTGCCAGCAGGAGGACAGGCCGGAACACTGAAGCTTTCTTT.

This chain uses TRBV10-1 with TRBJ1-4; unclear D gene. The CDR3 runs to 10 residues. Trimming pared 8 bases from V and 5 bases from J, leaving 3 bases between. Looked up from germline, CDR1 is WNHNN and CDR2 is SYGVQD (reference sequence). CDR3 residues: CASLNEKLFF. The CDR3 nucleotides read TGCGCCAGCCTAAATGAAAAACTGTTTTTT.

The chain is built from TRBV6-5 and TRBJ1-1; 7 bases are shared with TRBD1. Germline assignment: CDR1 MNHEY and CDR2 SVGAGI. The CDR3 is 14 residues long. Trimming cost V 6 bases and J 3 bases; bases outside gene matches: 7. The CDR3 is CASSKRQGDTEAFF. In DNA form, the CDR3 reads TGTGCCAGCAGCAAAAGACAGGGAGACACTGAAGCTTTCTTT.

This clone was seen many times. The chain is built from TRBV7-6 and TRBJ1-1; D unresolved. The CDR3 is 14 residues long. V shed 2 bases and J shed 1 base, with 8 bases lying between them. Germline CDR1 SGHVS, CDR2 FNYEAQ. The CDR3 loop is CASSLRYGNTEAFF. The CDR3 DNA is TGTGCCAGCAGCTTAAGGTACGGGAACACTGAAGCTTTCTTT.

V gene TRBV11-3 combines with J gene TRBJ1-1; D is undetermined. Germline V lookup: CDR1 SGHNT, CDR2 YENEEA. With 3 bases removed from V and 0 bases from J, the gap between germline ends came to 8 bases. This CDR3 contains 14 residues. In DNA, the CDR3 is TGTGCCAGCAGCTTGGGCACCATGAACACTGAAGCTTTCTTT. This translates into CASSLGTMNTEAFF.

The chain recombines TRBV7-3 with TRBJ2-7, with D possibly called TRBD1 or TRBD2 (5 bases each). The CDR3 loop spans 15 amino acids. Trimming stripped 0 bases from V and 5 bases from J, with 14 bases between. CDR1 and CDR2 from the germline V gene are SGHTA and FQGTGA. The CDR3 protein is CASSLTIRGRNEQYF. As DNA, the CDR3 is TGTGCCAGCAGCTTAACGATACGGGGCCGGAACGAGCAGTACTTC.

V is TRBV27 and J is TRBJ1-2, with 7 bases aligning to TRBD1. The CDR3 has 13 amino acids. Germline CDR1 is MNHEY and CDR2 is SMNVEV (reference sequence). V shed 5 bases and J 7 bases; nucleotides not matched to a gene: 7. CDR3 region: CASSPGTASGYTF. Here the CDR3 DNA reads TGTGCCAGCAGTCCGGGGACAGCTTCTGGCTACACCTTC.

The chain combines TRBV11-3 with TRBJ2-1, with D maybe TRBD2 (7 bases). This CDR3 is 16 amino acids long. The V gene's germline CDR1 is SGHNT and CDR2 YENEEA. The V end lost 5 bases, the J end lost 4 bases, and 18 bases lay between the germline ends. Here the CDR3 DNA reads TGTGCCAGCAGCCCAGGGGTGGCGGGAGATTACAATGAGCAGTTCTTC. Translation: CASSPGVAGDYNEQFF.

The rearrangement joins TRBV6-5 to TRBJ2-7, with D possibly TRBD2 on 5 matching bases. This CDR3 is 14 amino acids long. Looked up from germline, CDR1 is MNHEY and CDR2 is SVGAGI. Trimming left V 6 bases short and J 5 bases short, with 17 bases between. The DNA for the CDR3 is TGTGCCAGCAGACTCACGGAGGCGGTTCACGAGCAGTACTTC. Amino acids: CASRLTEAVHEQYF.

This clone was found once. The chain recombines TRBV7-6 with TRBJ1-1, with no clear D. The germline CDR1 and CDR2 sequences are SGHVS and FNYEAQ. The CDR3 extends over 13 amino acids. Trimming removed 5 bases from V and 3 bases from J, with 10 bases in between. In nucleotides, the CDR3 is TGTGCCAGCAGCCTGATGATCGACACTGAAGCTTTCTTT. Translating gives CASSLMIDTEAFF. Drawing the rest from reference TRBV7-6 and TRBJ1-1, the complete variable domain is GAGVSQSPRYKVTKRGQDVALRCDPISGHVSLYWYRQALGQGPEFLTYFNYEAQQDKSGLPNDRFSAERPEGSISTLTIQRTEQRDSAMYRCASSLMIDTEAFFGQGTRLTVV.

The chain uses TRBV9 and TRBJ2-1, with 7 bases matching TRBD1. J gave up 2 bases and V 4 bases, and 9 bases lay outside the gene matches. Per germline, CDR1 SGDLS and CDR2 YYNGEE. This CDR3 region has 16 residues. CDR3 sequence reads: CASSTRRDSAYNEQFF. In nucleotides, the CDR3 is TGTGCCAGCAGCACCCGCCGGGACAGTGCCTACAATGAGCAGTTCTTC.

The chain uses TRBV18 and TRBJ1-1, with D unresolved. V was trimmed by 2 bases and J by 1 base, leaving 8 bases between them. The CDR3 has 14 residues. Per the germline V gene, CDR1 is KGHSH and CDR2 is LQKENI. CDR3 protein: CASSPDEGNTEAFF. DNA of the CDR3: TGTGCCAGCTCACCAGATGAGGGGAACACTGAAGCTTTCTTT.

The rearrangement uses TRBV9 and TRBJ2-5; D is unclear. This CDR3 region has 15 residues. Germline CDR1 SGDLS, CDR2 YYNGEE. V lost 3 bases and J lost 5, with 17 bases in between. For the CDR3, the DNA is TGTGCCAGCAGCGATGGTCCTCACGTAGGGGAGACCCAGTACTTC. Amino acid sequence: CASSDGPHVGETQYF.

The rearrangement joins TRBV4-2 to TRBJ1-1, with D uncertain. The CDR3 runs to 17 residues. V shed 4 bases and J shed 0 bases, with 18 bases lying between them. The germline CDR1 and CDR2 sequences are LGHNA and YNFKEQ. The CDR3 is CASSPGMSGGMNTEAFF. CDR3 nucleotide sequence: TGTGCCAGCAGCCCGGGGATGTCAGGAGGGATGAACACTGAAGCTTTCTTT.

V usage is TRBV19 and J usage is TRBJ1-1; no clear D. This CDR3 region has 12 residues. Germline V gene sequence: CDR1 LNHDA, CDR2 SQIVND (reference sequence). V shed 3 bases and J shed 7 bases, with 9 bases lying between them. Written as DNA, the CDR3 is TGTGCCAGTAGTATTGGGAACGGTGAAGCTTTCTTT. It codes for CASSIGNGEAFF.

Many counts were recorded for this clone. V gene TRBV5-4 combines with J gene TRBJ2-3; possible D gene TRBD2, 7 bases. The germline V gene has CDR1 SGHNT and CDR2 YYREEE (reference sequence). The V and J ends lost 3 bases and 3 bases respectively, with 17 bases between them. This CDR3 contains 16 residues. CDR3 sequence (DNA): TGTGCCAGCAGCTCAAAGGGGGGGAAACTTACAGATACGCAGTATTTT. Amino acids: CASSSKGGKLTDTQYF.

This chain connects TRBV4-1 to TRBJ2-3; D may be TRBD2 (6 bases). Germline loops: CDR1 MGHRA, CDR2 YSYEKL. V was trimmed by 1 base and J by 2 bases, leaving 10 bases between them. The CDR3 has 15 amino acids. CDR3 DNA: TGCGCCAGCAGCCAAGTCCGGGACTTCACAGATACGCAGTATTTT. It yields the protein CASSQVRDFTDTQYF.

This chain joins TRBV6-4 and TRBJ2-1; possible D gene TRBD1, 5 bases. CDR3 length: 14 amino acids. V lost 5 bases to trimming and J lost 8 bases, with 16 bases between them. CDR1 is MRHNA and CDR2 is SNTAGT in the germline V gene. The CDR3 DNA sequence: TGTGCCAGCAGTAAACAAGGGGTAATAGATGAGCAGTTCTTC. Translated, it gives CASSKQGVIDEQFF.

The chain combines TRBV29-1 with TRBJ2-1, with unresolved D. Germline CDR1 SQVTM, CDR2 ANQGSEA. CDR3 length: 10 amino acids. Deletions cut 5 bases from V and 7 bases from J, with 6 bases between. The DNA of the CDR3 is TGCAGCGTTAAAAGAAATGAGCAGTTCTTC. This codes for CSVKRNEQFF.

The chain combines TRBV5-1 with TRBJ2-7; no clear D gene. The CDR3 contains 14 residues. CDR1 SGHRS and CDR2 YFSETQ come from the germline V gene. Trimming removed 0 bases from V and 5 bases from J, with 12 bases in between. The CDR3 here is CASSLAASNHEQYF. CDR3 DNA: TGCGCCAGCAGCTTGGCGGCTAGTAACCACGAGCAGTACTTC.

This clone was recorded a few times. CDR3 protein: CASSLATDPGELFF. The CDR3 DNA follows: TGTGCCAGCAGCTTAGCGACGGACCCCGGGGAGCTGTTTTTT. V usage is TRBV7-9 and J usage is TRBJ2-2; D gene uncertain. The germline V and J ends were trimmed by 0 bases and 6 bases, with 8 bases remaining between them. CDR1 and CDR2 (germline): SEHNR, FQNEAQ (reference sequence). The CDR3 length is 14 residues.